This T cell receptor (beta chain) came from a study of vaccination effects on CD4 cells after COVID-19. On this clone itself: Its antigen is unidentified.

Antigen-specific CD4+ T cells expanded by the ViraFEST assay with viral peptide pools were then sequenced. Having been cultured for 10 days, the cells underwent CD4+ T cell isolation. Documented for the person is a PCR-confirmed SARS-CoV-2 infection occurring between March and December 2020. Per germline, CDR1 SGHTS and CDR2 YDEGEE. CDR3 length: 13 amino acids. The V gene lost 4 bases and the J gene lost 10 bases, with 12 bases spanning the gap. Only in-frame clones appear in the TCRdb table, and some are missing; sequencing was by immunoSEQ multiplex PCR. The sample records 40,000 or so clones, around 80% being singletons.

The sequence was collected from a human donor who had a prior SARS-CoV-2 infection. This sequence joins TRBV5-8 and TRBJ1-6, with D hard to call. The sample in question was CD4+ T cells from PBMCs cultured with a peptide pool, obtained before COVID-19 vaccination. CDR3 region: CASSQRRPSPLHF. CDR3 bases: TGTGCCAGCAGCCAACGCCGTCCATCACCCCTCCACTTT. The full variable domain, rest sourced from reference TRBV5-8 and TRBJ1-6, is EAGVTQSPTHLIKTRGQQATLRCSPISGHTSVYWYQQALGLGLQFLLWYDEGEERNRGNFPPRFSGRQFPNYSSELNVNALELEDSALYLCASSQRRPSPLHFGNGTRLTVT.